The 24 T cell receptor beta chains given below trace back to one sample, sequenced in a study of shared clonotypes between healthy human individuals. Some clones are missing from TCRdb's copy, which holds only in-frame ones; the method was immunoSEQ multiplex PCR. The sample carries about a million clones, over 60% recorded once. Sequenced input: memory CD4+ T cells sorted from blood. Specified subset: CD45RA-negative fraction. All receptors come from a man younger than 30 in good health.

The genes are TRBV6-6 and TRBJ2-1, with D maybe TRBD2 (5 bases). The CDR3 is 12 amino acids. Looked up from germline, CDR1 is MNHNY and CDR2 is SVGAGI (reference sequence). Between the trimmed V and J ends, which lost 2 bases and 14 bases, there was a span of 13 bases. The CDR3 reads CASSYEAAMEFF. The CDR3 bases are TGTGCCAGCAGTTACGAAGCGGCCATGGAGTTCTTC.

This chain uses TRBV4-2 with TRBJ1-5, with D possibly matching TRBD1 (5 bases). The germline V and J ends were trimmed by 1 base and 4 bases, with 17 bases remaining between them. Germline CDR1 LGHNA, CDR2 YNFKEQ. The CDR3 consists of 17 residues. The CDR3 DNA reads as TGTGCCAGCAGCCAAGCCACCGGGGCAGCTCTTAATCAGCCCCAGCATTTT. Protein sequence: CASSQATGAALNQPQHF.

In nucleotides, the CDR3 is TGTGCCAGCAGTGTATTGTCGGGGGATCAGCCCCAGCATTTT. Residues: CASSVLSGDQPQHF. This chain connects TRBV6-1 to TRBJ1-5; TRBD1 is a possible D gene (5 bases). This CDR3 has 14 amino acids. Germline assignment: CDR1 MNHNS and CDR2 SASEGT. V was pared by 4 bases and J by 5 bases, with 12 bases between.

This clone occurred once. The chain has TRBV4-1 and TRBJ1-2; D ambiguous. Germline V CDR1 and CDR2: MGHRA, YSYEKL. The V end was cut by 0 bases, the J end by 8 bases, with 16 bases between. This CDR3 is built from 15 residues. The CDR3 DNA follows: TGCGCCAGCAGCCAAGATTCAGGATTCGGTCGGGGCTACACCTTC. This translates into CASSQDSGFGRGYTF.

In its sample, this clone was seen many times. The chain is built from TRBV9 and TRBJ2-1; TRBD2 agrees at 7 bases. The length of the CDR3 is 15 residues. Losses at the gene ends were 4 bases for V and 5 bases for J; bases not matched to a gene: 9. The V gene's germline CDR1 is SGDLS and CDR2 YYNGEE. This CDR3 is CASSWSAGADNEQFF. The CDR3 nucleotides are TGTGCCAGCAGCTGGTCGGCGGGAGCGGACAATGAGCAGTTCTTC.

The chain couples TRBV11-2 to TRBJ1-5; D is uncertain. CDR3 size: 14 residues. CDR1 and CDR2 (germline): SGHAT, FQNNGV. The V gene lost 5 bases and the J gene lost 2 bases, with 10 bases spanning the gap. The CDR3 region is CASSQVGGNQPQHF. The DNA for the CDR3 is TGTGCCAGCAGCCAGGTCGGGGGCAATCAGCCCCAGCATTTT. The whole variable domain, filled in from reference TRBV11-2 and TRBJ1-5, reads EAGVAQSPRYKIIEKRQSVAFWCNPISGHATLYWYQQILGQGPKLLIQFQNNGVVDDSQLPKDRFSAERLKGVDSTLKIQPAKLEDSAVYLCASSQVGGNQPQHFGDGTRLSIL.

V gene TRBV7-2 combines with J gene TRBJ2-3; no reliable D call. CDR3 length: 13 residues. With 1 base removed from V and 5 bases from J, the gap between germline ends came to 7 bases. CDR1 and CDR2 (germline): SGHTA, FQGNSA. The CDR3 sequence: CASSLERKDTQYF. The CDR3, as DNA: TGTGCCAGCAGCTTAGAACGAAAAGATACGCAGTATTTT.

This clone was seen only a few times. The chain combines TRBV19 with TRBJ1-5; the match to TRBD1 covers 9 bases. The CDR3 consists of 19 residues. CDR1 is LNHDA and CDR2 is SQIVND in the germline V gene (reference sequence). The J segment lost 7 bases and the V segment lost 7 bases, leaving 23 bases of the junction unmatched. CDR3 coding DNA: TGTGCCAGTACCTCAACCGGGACAGGGTCTTTAGCAGGAATGCAGCCCCAGCATTTT. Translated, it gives CASTSTGTGSLAGMQPQHF.

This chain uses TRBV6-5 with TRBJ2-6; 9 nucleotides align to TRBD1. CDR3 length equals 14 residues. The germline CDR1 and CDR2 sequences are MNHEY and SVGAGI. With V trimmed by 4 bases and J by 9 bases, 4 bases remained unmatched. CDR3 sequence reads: CASSLDRGRNVLTF. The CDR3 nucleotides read TGTGCCAGCAGTTTGGACAGGGGACGCAACGTCCTGACTTTC.

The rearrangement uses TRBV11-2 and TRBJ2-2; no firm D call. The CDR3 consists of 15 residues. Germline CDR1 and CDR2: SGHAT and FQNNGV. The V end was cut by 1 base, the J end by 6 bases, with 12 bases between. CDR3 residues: CASSLVLQVAGELFF. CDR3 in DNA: TGTGCCAGCAGCTTAGTCCTCCAGGTCGCCGGGGAGCTGTTTTTT. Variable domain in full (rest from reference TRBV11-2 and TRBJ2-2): EAGVAQSPRYKIIEKRQSVAFWCNPISGHATLYWYQQILGQGPKLLIQFQNNGVVDDSQLPKDRFSAERLKGVDSTLKIQPAKLEDSAVYLCASSLVLQVAGELFFGEGSRLTVL.

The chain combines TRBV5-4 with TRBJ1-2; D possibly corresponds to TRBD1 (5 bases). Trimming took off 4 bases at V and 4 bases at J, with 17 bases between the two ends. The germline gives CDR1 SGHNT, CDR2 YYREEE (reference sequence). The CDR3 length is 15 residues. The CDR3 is CASSQADSGRYGYTF. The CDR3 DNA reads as TGTGCCAGCAGCCAGGCCGACAGCGGCCGCTATGGCTACACCTTC.

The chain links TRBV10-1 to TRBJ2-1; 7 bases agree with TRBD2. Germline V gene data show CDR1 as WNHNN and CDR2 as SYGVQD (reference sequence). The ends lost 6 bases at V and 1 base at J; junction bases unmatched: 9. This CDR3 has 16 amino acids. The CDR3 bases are TGCGCCAGCAGCCCAAGTGCGGGAGCATCCTACAATGAGCAGTTCTTC. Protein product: CASSPSAGASYNEQFF.

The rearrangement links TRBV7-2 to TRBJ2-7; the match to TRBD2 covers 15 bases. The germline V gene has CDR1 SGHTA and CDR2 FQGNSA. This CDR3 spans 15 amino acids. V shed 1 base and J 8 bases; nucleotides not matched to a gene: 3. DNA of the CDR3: TGTGCCAGCAGCTTAGTGGGACTAGCGGGAGGAAAGCAGTACTTC. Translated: CASSLVGLAGGKQYF.

The CDR3 protein is CASSLGARQTNEQFF. CDR3 DNA: TGTGCCAGCAGCTTAGGGGCCAGGCAAACCAATGAGCAGTTCTTC. The V gene is TRBV13, the J gene TRBJ2-1; unclear D gene. There are 15 residues in the CDR3. V was shortened by 0 bases and J by 6 bases, with 12 bases between the two germline ends. Germline values: CDR1 PRHDT, CDR2 FYEKMQ (reference sequence).

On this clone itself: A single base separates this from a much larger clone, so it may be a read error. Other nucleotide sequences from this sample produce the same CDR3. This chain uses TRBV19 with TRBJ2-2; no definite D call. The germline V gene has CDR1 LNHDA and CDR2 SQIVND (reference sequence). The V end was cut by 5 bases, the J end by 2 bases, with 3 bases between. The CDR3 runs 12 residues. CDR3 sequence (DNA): TGTGCCAGTAGTCCTAACACCGGGGAGCTGTTTTTT. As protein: CASSPNTGELFF.

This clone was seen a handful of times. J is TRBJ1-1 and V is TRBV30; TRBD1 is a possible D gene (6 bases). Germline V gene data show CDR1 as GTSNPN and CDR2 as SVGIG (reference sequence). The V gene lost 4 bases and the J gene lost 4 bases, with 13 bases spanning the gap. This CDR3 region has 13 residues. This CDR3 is CAWTSTGITEAFF. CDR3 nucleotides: TGTGCCTGGACAAGTACAGGGATCACTGAAGCTTTCTTT.

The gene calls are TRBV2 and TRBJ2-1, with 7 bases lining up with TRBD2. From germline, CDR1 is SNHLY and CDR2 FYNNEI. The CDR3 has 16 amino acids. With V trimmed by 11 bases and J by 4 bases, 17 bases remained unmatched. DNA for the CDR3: TGTGCCGACGGAGGTAGCGGGTCCCGCAGGTACAATGAGCAGTTCTTC. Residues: CADGGSGSRRYNEQFF.

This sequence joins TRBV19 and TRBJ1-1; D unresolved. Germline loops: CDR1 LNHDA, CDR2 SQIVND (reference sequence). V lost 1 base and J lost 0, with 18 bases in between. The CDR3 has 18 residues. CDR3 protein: CASSIGWQLDRMNTEAFF. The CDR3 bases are TGTGCCAGTAGTATAGGATGGCAGTTGGATCGGATGAACACTGAAGCTTTCTTT.

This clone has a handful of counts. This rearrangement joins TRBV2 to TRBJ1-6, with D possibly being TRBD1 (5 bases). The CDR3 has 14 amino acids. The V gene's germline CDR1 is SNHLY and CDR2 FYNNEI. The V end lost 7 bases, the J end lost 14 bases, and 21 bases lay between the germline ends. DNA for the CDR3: TGTGCCAGCACCCGGACACCCACCTCGGCGGCCCTCCACTTT. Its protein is CASTRTPTSAALHF.

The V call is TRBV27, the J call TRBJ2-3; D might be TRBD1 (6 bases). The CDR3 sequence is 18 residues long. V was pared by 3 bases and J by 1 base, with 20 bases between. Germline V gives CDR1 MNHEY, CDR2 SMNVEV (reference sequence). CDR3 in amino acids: CASSFRTVSILGTDTQYF. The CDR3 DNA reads TGTGCCAGCAGTTTCCGGACAGTATCGATATTGGGCACAGATACGCAGTATTTT.

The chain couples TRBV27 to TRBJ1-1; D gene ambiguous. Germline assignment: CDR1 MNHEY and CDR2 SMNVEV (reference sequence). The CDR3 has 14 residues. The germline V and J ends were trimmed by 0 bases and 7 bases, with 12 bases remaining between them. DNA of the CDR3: TGTGCCAGCAGTTTATCCCGCGGACGTTTTGAAGCTTTCTTT. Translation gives CASSLSRGRFEAFF.

CDR3: CASSSLRQGGHEQYF. For the CDR3, the DNA is TGTGCCAGCAGCTCCTTGAGACAGGGTGGTCACGAGCAGTACTTC. This chain connects TRBV7-9 to TRBJ2-7; 7 nucleotides line up with TRBD1. V gave up 4 bases and J gave up 5 bases; unmatched junction bases: 11. The CDR3 loop spans 15 amino acids. Germline assignment: CDR1 SEHNR and CDR2 FQNEAQ (reference sequence).

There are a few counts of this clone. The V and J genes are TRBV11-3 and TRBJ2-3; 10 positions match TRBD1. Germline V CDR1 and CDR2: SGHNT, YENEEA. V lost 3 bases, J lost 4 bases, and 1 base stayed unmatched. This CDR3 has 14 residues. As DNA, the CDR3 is TGTGCCAGCAGCTTTGGACAGGGGGCAGATACGCAGTATTTT. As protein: CASSFGQGADTQYF.

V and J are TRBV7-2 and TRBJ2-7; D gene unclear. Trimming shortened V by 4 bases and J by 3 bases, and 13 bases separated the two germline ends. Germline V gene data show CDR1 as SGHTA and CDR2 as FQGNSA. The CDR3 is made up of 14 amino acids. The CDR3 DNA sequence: TGTGCCAGCAGCTCTTACCCCGGCCTCTACGAGCAGTACTTC. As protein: CASSSYPGLYEQYF.